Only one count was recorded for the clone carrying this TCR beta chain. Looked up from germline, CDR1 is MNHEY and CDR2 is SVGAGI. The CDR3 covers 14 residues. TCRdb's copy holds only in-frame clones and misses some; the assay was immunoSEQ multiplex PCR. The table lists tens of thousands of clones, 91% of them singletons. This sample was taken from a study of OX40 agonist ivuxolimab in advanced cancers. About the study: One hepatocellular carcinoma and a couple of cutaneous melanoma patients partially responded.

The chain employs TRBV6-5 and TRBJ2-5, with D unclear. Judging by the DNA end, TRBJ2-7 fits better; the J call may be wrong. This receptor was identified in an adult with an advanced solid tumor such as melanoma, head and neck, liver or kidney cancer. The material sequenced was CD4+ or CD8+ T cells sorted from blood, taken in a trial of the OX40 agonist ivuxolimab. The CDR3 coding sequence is TGTGCCAGCAGTTTAAGGGTGGATACCTACGAGCAGTACTTC. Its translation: CASSLRVDTYEQYF.